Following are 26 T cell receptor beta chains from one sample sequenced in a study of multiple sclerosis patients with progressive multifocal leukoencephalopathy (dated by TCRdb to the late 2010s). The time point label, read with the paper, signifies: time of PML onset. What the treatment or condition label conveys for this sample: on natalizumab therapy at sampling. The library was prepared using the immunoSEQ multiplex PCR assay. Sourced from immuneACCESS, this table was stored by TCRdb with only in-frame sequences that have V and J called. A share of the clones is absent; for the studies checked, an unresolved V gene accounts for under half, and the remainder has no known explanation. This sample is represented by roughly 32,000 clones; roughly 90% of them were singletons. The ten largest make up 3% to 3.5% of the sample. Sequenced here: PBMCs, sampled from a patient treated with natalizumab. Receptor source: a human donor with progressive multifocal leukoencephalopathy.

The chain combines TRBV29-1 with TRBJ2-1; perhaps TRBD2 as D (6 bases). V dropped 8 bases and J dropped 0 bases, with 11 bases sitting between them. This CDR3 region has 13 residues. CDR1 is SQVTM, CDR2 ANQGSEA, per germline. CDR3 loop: CSLAHSSYNEQFF. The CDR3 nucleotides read TGCAGCCTAGCGCACAGCTCCTACAATGAGCAGTTCTTC.

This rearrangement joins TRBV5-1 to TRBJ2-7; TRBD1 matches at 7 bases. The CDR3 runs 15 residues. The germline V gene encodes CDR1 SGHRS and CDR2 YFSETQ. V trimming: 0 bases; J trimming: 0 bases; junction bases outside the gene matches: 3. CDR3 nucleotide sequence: TGCGCCAGCAGCTTGGCCCCAGGGGGCTCCTACGAGCAGTACTTC. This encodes CASSLAPGGSYEQYF.

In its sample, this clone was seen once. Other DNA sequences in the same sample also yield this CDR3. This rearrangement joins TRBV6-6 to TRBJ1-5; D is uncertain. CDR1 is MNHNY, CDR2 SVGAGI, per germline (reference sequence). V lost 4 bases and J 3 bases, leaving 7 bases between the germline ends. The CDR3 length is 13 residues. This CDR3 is CASSSQINQPQHF. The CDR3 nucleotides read TGTGCCAGCAGTTCACAGATCAATCAGCCCCAGCATTTT.

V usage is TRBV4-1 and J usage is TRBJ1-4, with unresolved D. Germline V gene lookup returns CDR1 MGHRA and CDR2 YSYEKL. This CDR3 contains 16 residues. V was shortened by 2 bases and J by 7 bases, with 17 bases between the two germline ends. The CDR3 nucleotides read TGCGCCAGCAGCCAAAGGCCCCTAGGGTTGGGTGAAAAACTGTTTTTT. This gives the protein CASSQRPLGLGEKLFF.

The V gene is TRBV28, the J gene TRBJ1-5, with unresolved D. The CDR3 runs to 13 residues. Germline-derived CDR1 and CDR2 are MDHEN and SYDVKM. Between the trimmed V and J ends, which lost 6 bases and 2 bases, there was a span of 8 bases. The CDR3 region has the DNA TGTGCCAGCAGCCACAAGGGCAATCAGCCCCAGCATTTT. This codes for CASSHKGNQPQHF.

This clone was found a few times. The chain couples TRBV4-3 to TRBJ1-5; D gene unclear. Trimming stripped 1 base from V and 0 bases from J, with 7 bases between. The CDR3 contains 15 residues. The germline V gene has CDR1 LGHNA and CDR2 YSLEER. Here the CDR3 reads CASSQGAGSNQPQHF. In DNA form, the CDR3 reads TGCGCCAGCAGCCAAGGGGCCGGTAGCAATCAGCCCCAGCATTTT.

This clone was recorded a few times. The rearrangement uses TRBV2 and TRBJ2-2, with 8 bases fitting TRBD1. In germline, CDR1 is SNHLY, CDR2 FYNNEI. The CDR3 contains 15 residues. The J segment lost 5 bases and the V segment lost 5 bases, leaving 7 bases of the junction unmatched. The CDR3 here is CASSPDRDSTGELFF. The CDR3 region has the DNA TGTGCCAGCAGTCCGGACAGGGATAGTACCGGGGAGCTGTTTTTT.

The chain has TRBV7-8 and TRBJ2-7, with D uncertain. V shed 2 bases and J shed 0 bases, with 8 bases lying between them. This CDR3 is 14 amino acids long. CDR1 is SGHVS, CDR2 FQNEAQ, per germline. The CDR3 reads CASSLRRNSYEQYF. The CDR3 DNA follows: TGTGCCAGCAGCTTACGGCGGAACTCCTACGAGCAGTACTTC.

CDR3 sequence: CASVEPGHLNSPLHF. DNA for the CDR3: TGTGCCAGCGTAGAACCGGGACATCTGAATTCACCCCTCCACTTT. The V and J genes are TRBV7-9 and TRBJ1-6; possible D gene TRBD1, 6 bases. The CDR3 is 15 residues long. Germline V CDR1 and CDR2: SEHNR, FQNEAQ (reference sequence). Trimming shortened V by 8 bases and J by 7 bases, and 18 bases separated the two germline ends.

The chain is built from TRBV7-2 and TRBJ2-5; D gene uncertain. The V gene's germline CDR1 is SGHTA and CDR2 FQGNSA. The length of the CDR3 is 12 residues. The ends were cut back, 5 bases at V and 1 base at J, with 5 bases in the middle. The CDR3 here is CASSALQETQYF. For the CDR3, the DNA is TGTGCCAGCAGCGCCCTCCAAGAGACCCAGTACTTC. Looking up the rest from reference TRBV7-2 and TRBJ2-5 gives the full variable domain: GAGVSQSPSNKVTEKGKDVELRCDPISGHTALYWYRQSLGQGLEFLIYFQGNSAPDKSGLPSDRFSAERTGGSVSTLTIQRTQQEDSAVYLCASSALQETQYFGPGTRLLVL.

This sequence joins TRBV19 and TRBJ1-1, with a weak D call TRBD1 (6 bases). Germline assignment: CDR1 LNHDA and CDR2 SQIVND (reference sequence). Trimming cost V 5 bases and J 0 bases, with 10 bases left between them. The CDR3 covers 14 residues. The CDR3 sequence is CASSLQGMNTEAFF. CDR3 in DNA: TGTGCCAGTAGTTTGCAGGGGATGAACACTGAAGCTTTCTTT.

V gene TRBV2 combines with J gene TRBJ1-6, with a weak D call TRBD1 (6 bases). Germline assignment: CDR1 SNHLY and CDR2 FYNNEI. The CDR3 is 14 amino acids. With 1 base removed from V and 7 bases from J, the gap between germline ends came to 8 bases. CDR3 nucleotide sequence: TGTGCCAGCAGTGAAGGCAGGGGAAATTCACCCCTCCACTTT. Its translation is CASSEGRGNSPLHF.

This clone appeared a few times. CDR3 in amino acids: CASSDSASGDTGELFF. For the CDR3, the DNA is TGTGCCAGCAGTGACTCAGCAAGCGGGGACACCGGGGAGCTGTTTTTT. The gene calls are TRBV6-4 and TRBJ2-2; 7 nucleotides agree with TRBD2. This CDR3 has 16 amino acids. Germline trimming cut 0 bases from V and 3 bases from J; bases unmatched to any gene: 4. Germline V CDR1 and CDR2: MRHNA, SNTAGT.

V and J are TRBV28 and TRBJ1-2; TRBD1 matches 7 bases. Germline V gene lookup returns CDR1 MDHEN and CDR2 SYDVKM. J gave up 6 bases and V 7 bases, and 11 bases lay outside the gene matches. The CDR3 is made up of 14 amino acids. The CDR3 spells CASKEDREGDGYTF. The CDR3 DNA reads TGTGCCAGCAAGGAAGACAGGGAGGGAGATGGCTACACCTTC.

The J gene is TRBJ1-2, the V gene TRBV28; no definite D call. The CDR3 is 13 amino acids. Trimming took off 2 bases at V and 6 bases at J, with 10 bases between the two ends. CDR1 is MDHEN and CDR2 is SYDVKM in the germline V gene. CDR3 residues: CASSLQARDGYTF. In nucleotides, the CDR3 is TGTGCCAGCAGTTTACAGGCCCGGGATGGCTACACCTTC.

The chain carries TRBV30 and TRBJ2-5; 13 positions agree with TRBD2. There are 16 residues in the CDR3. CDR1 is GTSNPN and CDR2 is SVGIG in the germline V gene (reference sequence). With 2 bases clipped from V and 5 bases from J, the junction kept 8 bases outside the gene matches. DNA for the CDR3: TGTGCCTGGAGTCCCACTAGCGGGAGGGCCCACGAGACCCAGTACTTC. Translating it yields CAWSPTSGRAHETQYF.

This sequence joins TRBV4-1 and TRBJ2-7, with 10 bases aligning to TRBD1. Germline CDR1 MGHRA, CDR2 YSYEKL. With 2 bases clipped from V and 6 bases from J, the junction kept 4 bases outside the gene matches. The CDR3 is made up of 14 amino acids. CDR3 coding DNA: TGCGCCAGCAGCCAATCCGGGACAGGGGCCGAGCAGTACTTC. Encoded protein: CASSQSGTGAEQYF.

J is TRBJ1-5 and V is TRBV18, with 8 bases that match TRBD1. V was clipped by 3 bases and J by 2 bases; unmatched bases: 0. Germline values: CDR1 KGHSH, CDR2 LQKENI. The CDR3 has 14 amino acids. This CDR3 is CASSPTGGNQPQHF. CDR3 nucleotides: TGTGCCAGCTCACCGACAGGGGGCAATCAGCCCCAGCATTTT.

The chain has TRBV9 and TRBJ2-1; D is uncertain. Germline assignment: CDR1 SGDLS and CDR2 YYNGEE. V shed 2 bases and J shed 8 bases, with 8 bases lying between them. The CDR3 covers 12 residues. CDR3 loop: CASSVRNDEQFF. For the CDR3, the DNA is TGTGCCAGCAGCGTCCGAAACGATGAGCAGTTCTTC. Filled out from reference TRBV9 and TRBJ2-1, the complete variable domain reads DSGVTQTPKHLITATGQRVTLRCSPRSGDLSVYWYQQSLDQGLQFLIQYYNGEERAKGNILERFSAQQFPDLHSELNLSSLELGDSALYFCASSVRNDEQFFGPGTRLTVL.

CDR3: CASSQGGVVSTYEQYF. The CDR3 DNA reads as TGTGCCAGCAGCCAAGGCGGTGTGGTCAGTACCTACGAGCAGTACTTC. V gene TRBV4-2 combines with J gene TRBJ2-7; the D is unclear. Trimming took 1 base from V and 2 from J, leaving 15 bases between them. The CDR3 loop spans 16 amino acids. Germline values: CDR1 LGHNA, CDR2 YNFKEQ.

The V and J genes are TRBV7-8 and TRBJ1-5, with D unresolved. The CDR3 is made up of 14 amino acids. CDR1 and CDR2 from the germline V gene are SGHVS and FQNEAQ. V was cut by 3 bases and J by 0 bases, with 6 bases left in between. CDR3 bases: TGTGCCAGCAGCTTTTCAGATAGCAATCAGCCCCAGCATTTT. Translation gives CASSFSDSNQPQHF.

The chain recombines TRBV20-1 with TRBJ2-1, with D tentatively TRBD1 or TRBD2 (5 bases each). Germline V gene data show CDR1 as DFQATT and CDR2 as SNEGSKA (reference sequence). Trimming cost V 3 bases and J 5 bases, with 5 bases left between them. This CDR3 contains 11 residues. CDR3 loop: CSARGDNEQFF. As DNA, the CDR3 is TGCAGTGCTAGGGGGGACAATGAGCAGTTCTTC.

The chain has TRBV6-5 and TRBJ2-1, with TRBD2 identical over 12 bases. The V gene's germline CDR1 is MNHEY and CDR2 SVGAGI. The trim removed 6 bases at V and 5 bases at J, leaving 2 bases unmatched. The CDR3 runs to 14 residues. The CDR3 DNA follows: TGTGCCAGCAGGACTAGCGGGGGTAACAATGAGCAGTTCTTC. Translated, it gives CASRTSGGNNEQFF.

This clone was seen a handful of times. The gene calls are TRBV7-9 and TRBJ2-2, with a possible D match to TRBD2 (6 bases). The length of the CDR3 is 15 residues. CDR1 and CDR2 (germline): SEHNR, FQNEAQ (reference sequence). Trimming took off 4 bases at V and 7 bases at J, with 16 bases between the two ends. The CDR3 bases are TGTGCCAGCAGCTCCGGTCCGGCGGGAATCGGGGAGCTGTTTTTT. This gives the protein CASSSGPAGIGELFF.

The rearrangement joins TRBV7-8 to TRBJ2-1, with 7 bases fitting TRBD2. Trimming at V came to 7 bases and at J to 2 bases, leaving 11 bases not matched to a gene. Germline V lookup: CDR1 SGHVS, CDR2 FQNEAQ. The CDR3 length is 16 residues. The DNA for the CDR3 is TGTGCCAGCACCCTAGGCGCGGGAGAACCCTACAATGAGCAGTTCTTC. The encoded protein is CASTLGAGEPYNEQFF.

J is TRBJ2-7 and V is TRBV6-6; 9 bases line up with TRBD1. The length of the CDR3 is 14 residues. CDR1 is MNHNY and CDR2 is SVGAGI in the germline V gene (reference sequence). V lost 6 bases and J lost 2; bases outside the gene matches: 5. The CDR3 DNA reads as TGTGCCAGCAGGTTGGGGACAGGGACCTACGAGCAGTACTTC. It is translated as CASRLGTGTYEQYF.